The text below deals with one TCR beta chain. Its antigen remains unknown. Sequencing used immunoSEQ version 4 in survey mode. Sequenced by immunoSEQ multiplex PCR; TCRdb stores in-frame clones only, minus some. This table holds some 45,000 clones, roughly nine tenths found once. The sample is drawn from a study of persistence of HIV-infected CD4 T cells. Deletions cut 3 bases from V and 1 base from J, with 9 bases between. Looked up from germline, CDR1 is KGHSH and CDR2 is LQKENI. This CDR3 has 14 residues. This nonspecific control used anti-CD3/anti-CD28 bead stimulation of CD4+ T cells. CD4+ T cells upregulating both CD40 ligand and CD69 were sorted as responding cells.

The gene calls are TRBV18 and TRBJ1-1; D gene unclear. Source: CD4+ T cells sorted from PBMCs after roughly 19-hour stimulation, taken from a patient who received antiretroviral therapy. This sequence originates from an adult woman with HIV who was CMV-seropositive. The CDR3 DNA sequence: TGTGCCAGCTCACCCCTCGACGGGAACACTGAAGCTTTCTTT. Protein: CASSPLDGNTEAFF.